This TCR beta chain was identified in a study of T cells expressing NK-cell markers. As for the study in general: From sorted CD3+CD56+NKG2C+, CD3+CD56+NKG2C- and CD3+CD56-NKG2C+ T cells came the TCR beta repertoires. General study results and limits: The CD3+CD56-NKG2C+ fraction of a few donors was also led by these clonotypes.

Worth noting for this clonotype: Its antigen is undetermined.

TCRdb reanalyzed the 5' RACE reads, giving one entry per CDR3 protein sequence and no DNA. This table holds under 600,000 distinct CDR3 sequences. The CDR3 sequence is 16 residues long. Germline CDR1 is KGHDR and CDR2 is SFDVKD. The specimen sequenced was blood T cells: a sorted CD56 or NKG2C T cell subset, CD4+ or CD8+ T cells, or bulk PBMC T cells (not recorded which). This sequence was found in a woman between 50 and 59 years old in good health. V gene TRBV24-1 combines with J gene TRBJ2-5; TCRdb's D gene call, TRBD1, goes unchecked for lack of DNA. CDR3 amino acids: CATSDLPTGGRETQYF.